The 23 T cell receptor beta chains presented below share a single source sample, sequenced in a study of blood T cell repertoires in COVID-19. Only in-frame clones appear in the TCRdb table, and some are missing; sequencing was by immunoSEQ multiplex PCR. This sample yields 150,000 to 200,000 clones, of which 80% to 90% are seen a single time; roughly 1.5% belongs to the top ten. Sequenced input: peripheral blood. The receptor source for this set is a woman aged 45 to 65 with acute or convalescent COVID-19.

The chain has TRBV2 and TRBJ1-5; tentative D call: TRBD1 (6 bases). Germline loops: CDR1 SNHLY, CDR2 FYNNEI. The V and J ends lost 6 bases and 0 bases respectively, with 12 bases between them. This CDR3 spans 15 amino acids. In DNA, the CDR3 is TGTGCCAGCAGGCGGACAGACCATAGCAATCAGCCCCAGCATTTT. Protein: CASRRTDHSNQPQHF.

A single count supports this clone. Here the CDR3 reads CASSLAPESSYEQYF. CDR3 bases: TGTGCCAGCTCACTTGCCCCCGAAAGCTCCTACGAGCAGTACTTC. The chain links TRBV27 to TRBJ2-7; D is unresolved. This CDR3 has 15 amino acids. The germline V gene encodes CDR1 MNHEY and CDR2 SMNVEV (reference sequence). V was trimmed by 8 bases and J by 0 bases, leaving 17 bases between them.

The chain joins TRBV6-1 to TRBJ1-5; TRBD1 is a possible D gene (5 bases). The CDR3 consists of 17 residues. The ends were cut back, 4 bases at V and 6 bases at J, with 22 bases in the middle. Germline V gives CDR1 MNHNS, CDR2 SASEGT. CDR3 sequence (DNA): TGTGCCAGCAGTGTAGGGCAGGGTGAAAATTGGCGTCAGCCCCAGCATTTT. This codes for CASSVGQGENWRQPQHF.

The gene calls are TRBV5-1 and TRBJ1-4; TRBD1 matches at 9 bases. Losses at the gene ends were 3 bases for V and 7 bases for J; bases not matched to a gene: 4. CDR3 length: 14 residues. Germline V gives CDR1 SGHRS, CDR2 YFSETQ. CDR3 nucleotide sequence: TGCGCCAGCAGCTCCGGACAGGGGAGTGAAAAACTGTTTTTT. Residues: CASSSGQGSEKLFF. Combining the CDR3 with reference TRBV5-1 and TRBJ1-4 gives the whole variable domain KAGVTQTPRYLIKTRGQQVTLSCSPISGHRSVSWYQQTPGQGLQFLFEYFSETQRNKGNFPGRFSGRQFSNSRSEMNVSTLELGDSALYLCASSSGQGSEKLFFGSGTQLSVL.

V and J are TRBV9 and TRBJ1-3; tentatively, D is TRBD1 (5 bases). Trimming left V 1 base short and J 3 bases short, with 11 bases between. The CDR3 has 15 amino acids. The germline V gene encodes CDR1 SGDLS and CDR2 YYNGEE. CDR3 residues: CASSVLGRVGNTIYF. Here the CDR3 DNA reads TGTGCCAGCAGCGTATTAGGCAGGGTTGGAAACACCATATATTTT.

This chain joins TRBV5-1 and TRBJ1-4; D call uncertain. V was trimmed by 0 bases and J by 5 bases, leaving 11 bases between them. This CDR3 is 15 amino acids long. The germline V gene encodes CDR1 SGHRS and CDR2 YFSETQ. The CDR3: CASSLGQAYNEKLFF. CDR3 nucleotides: TGCGCCAGCAGCTTGGGGCAGGCCTACAATGAAAAACTGTTTTTT.

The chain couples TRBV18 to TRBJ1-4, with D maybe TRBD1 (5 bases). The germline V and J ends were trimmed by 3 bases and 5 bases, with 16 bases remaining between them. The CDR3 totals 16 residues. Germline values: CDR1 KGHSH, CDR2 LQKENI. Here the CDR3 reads CASSPLQGFGNEKLFF. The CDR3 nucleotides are TGTGCCAGCTCACCGTTGCAGGGTTTCGGAAATGAAAAACTGTTTTTT.

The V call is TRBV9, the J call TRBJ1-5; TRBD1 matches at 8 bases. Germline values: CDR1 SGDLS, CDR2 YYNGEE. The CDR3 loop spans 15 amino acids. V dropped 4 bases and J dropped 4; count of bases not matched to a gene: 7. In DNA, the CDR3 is TGTGCCAGCAGCTCATGGACAGGGCTTAATCAGCCCCAGCATTTT. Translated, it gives CASSSWTGLNQPQHF.

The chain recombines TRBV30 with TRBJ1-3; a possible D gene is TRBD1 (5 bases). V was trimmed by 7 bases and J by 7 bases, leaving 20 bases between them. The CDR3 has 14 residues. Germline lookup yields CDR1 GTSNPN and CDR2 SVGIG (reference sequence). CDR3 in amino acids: CALAGLRRENTIYF. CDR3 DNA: TGTGCCTTGGCAGGGCTTCGACGTGAGAACACCATATATTTT.

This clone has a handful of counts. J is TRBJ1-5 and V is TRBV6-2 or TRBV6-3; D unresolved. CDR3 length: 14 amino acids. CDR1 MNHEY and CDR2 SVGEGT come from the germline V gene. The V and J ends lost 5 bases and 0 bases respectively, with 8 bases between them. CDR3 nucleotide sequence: TGTGCCAGCAGTCAACTCAATAGCAATCAGCCCCAGCATTTT. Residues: CASSQLNSNQPQHF.

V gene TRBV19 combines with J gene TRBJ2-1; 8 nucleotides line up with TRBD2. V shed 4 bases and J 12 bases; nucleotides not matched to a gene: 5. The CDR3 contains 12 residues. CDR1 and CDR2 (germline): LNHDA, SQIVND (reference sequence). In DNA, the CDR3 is TGTGCCAGTAGTACGGGGACTAGAGTGCAGTTCTTC. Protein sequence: CASSTGTRVQFF. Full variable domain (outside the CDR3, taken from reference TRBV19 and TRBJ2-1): DGGITQSPKYLFRKEGQNVTLSCEQNLNHDAMYWYRQDPGQGLRLIYYSQIVNDFQKGDIAEGYSVSREKKESFPLTVTSAQKNPTAFYLCASSTGTRVQFFGPGTRLTVL.

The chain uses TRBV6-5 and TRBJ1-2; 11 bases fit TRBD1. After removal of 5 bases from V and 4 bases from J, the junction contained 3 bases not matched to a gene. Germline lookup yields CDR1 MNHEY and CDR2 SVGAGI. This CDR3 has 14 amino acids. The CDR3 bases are TGTGCCAGCAGTCCCGGGACAGGGGGCTATGGCTACACCTTC. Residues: CASSPGTGGYGYTF.

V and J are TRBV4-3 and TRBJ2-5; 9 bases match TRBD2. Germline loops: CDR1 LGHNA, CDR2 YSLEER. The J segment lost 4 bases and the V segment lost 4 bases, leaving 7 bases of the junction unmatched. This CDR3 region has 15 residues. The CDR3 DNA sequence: TGCGCCAGCAGCCCAACAGGACTAGCGACAGAGACCCAGTACTTC. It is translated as CASSPTGLATETQYF.

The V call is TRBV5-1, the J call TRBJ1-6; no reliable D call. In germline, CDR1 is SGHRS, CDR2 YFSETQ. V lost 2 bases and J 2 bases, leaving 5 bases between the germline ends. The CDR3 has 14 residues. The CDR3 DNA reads TGCGCCAGCAGCTTCGACACCTATAATTCACCCCTCCACTTT. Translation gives CASSFDTYNSPLHF.

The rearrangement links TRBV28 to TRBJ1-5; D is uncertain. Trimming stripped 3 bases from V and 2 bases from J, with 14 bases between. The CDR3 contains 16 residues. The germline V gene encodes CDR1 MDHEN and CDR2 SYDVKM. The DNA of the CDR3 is TGTGCCAGCAGTTTCTGGGCAGGCCCCGGCAATCAGCCCCAGCATTTT. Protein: CASSFWAGPGNQPQHF.

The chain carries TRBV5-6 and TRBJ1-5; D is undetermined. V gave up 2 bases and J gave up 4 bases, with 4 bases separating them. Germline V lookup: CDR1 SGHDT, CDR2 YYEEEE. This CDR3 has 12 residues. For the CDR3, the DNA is TGTGCCAGCAGCTTTAGTAATCAGCCCCAGCATTTT. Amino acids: CASSFSNQPQHF.

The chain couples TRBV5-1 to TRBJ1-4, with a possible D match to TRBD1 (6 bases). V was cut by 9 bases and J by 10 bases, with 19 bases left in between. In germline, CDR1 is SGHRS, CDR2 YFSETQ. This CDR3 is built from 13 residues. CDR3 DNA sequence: TGCGCCACCCTAGGGGGACCATGGGGAAAACTGTTTTTT. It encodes CATLGGPWGKLFF.

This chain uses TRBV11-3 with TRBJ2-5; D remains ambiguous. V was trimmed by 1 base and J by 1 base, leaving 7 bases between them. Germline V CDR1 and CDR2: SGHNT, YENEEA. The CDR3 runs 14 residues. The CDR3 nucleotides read TGTGCCAGCAGCTTAGTGAACACCCAAGAGACCCAGTACTTC. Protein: CASSLVNTQETQYF.

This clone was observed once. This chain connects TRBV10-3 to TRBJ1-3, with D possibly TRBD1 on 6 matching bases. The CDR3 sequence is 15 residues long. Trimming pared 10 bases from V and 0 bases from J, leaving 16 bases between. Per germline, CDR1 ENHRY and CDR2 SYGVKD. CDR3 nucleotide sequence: TGTGCCACGGACCCCAGGGGTTTCTCTGGAAACACCATATATTTT. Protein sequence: CATDPRGFSGNTIYF.

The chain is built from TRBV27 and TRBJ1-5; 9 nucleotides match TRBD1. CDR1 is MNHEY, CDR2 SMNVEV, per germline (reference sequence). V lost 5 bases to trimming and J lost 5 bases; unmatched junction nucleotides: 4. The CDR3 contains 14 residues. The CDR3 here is CASSLQGADQPQHF. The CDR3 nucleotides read TGTGCCAGCAGTCTACAGGGGGCAGATCAGCCCCAGCATTTT.

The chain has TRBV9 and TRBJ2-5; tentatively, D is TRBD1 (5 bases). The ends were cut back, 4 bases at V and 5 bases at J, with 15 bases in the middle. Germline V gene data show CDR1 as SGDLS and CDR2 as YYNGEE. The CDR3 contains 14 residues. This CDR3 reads CASSLSGIWETQYF. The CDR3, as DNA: TGTGCCAGCAGCCTATCAGGGATTTGGGAGACCCAGTACTTC.

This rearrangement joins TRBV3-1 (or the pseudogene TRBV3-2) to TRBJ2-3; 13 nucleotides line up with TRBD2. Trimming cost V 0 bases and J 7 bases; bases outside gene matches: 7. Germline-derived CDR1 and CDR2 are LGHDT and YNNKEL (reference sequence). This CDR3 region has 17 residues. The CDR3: CASSQDRTSGRINTQYF. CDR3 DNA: TGTGCCAGCAGCCAAGACCGGACTAGCGGGAGAATAAATACGCAGTATTTT.

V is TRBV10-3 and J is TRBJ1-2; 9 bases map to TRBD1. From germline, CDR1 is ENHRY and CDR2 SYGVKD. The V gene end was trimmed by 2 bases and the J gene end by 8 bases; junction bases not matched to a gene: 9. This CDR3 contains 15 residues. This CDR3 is CAISESPGQGGGYTF. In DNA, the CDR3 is TGTGCCATCAGTGAGAGCCCGGGACAGGGTGGGGGCTACACCTTC.